The present TCR beta chain was sequenced within a study of CD8+CD57+ T cells in acquired aplastic anemia. Germline assignment: CDR1 MGHDK and CDR2 SYGVNS. The CDR3 sequence is 20 residues long. J gave up 1 base and V 2 bases, and 9 bases lay outside the gene matches. Profiling of TCR beta VDJ combinations and CDR3 sequences used genomic DNA as template. TCRdb used MiXCR to reprocess the reads, holding one entry per CDR3 protein. Counted here are 400,000 to 600,000 distinct CDR3 sequences, roughly 34% occurring once; the ten biggest clones make up less than 0.85%. Individuals selected for sequencing had exhibited CD8+CD57+ cell expansion on flow cytometry.

The sequenced sample consisted of sorted CD4+, CD8+, or CD8+CD57+ T cells (not recorded which) from PBMCs. This clonotype originated in a human donor with aplastic anemia. The chain combines TRBV25-1 with TRBJ2-6; 12 nucleotides line up with TRBD2. The CDR3 reads CASSEGLAGGHHSGANVLTF. The CDR3 nucleotides read TGTGCCAGCAGTGAAGGGCTAGCGGGGGGGCATCATTCTGGGGCCAACGTCCTGACTTTC.